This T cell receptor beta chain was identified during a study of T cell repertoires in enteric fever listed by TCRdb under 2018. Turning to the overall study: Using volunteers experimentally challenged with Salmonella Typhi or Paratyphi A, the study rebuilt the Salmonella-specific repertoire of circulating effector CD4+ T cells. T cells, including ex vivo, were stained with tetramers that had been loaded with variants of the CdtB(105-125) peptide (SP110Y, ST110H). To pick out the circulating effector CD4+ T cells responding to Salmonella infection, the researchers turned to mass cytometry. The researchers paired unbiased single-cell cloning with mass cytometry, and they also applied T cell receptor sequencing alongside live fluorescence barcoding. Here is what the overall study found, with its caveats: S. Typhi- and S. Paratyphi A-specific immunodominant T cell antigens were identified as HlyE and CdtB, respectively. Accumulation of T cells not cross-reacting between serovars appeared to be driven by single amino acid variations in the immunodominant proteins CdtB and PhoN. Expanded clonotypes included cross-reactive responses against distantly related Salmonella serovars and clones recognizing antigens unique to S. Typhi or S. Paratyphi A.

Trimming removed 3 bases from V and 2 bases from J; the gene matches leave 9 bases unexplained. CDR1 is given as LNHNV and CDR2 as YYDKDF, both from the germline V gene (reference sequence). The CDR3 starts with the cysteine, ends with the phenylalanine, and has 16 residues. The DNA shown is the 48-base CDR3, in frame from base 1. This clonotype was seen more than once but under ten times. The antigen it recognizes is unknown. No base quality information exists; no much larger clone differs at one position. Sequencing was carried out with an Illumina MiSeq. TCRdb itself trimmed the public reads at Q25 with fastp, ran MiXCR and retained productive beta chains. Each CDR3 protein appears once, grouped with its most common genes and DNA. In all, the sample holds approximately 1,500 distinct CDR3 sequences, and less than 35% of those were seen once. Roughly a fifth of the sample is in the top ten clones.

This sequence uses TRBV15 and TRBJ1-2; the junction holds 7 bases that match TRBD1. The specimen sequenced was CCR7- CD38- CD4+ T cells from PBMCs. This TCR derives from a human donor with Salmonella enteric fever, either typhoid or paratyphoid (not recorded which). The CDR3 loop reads CATSRVGQAENYGYTF. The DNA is TGTGCCACCAGCAGGGTAGGACAGGCTGAGAACTATGGCTACACCTTC.